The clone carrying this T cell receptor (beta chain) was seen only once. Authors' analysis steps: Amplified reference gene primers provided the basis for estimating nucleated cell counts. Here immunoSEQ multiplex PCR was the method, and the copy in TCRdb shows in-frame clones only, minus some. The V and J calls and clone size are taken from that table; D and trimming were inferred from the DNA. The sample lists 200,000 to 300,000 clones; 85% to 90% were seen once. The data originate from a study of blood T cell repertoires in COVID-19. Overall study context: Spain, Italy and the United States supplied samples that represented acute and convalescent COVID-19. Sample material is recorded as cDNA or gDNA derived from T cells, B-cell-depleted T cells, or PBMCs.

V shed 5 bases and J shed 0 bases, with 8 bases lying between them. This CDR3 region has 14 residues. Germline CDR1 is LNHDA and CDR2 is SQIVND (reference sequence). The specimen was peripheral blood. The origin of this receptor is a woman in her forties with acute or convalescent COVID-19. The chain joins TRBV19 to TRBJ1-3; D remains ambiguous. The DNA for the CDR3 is TGTGCCAGTAGTCCCCAGGTCTCTGGAAACACCATATATTTT. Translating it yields CASSPQVSGNTIYF.